A single sample is the source of the 3 T cell receptor beta chains below, sequenced in a study of CD8+CD57+ T cells in acquired aplastic anemia. By flow cytometry, patients selected for sequencing had shown an expansion of CD8+CD57+ cells. According to the study, genomic DNA was the template for TCR beta VDJ and CDR3 profiling. TCRdb re-called the reads with MiXCR, one entry per CDR3 protein. In the table there are about 180,000 distinct CDR3 sequences, 48% of which are singletons. Sequenced material: sorted CD4+, CD8+, or CD8+CD57+ T cells (not recorded which) from PBMCs. The receptor set was obtained from a human donor with aplastic anemia.

This clonotype was observed many times. The chain couples TRBV7-9 to TRBJ2-5; 10 bases map to TRBD2. The V and J ends lost 8 bases and 5 bases, in that order; junction bases with no gene match: 5. The CDR3 runs to 13 residues. Germline V gene lookup returns CDR1 SEHNR and CDR2 FQNEAQ (reference sequence). This CDR3 reads CASRLAGVETQYF. CDR3 coding DNA: TGTGCCAGCCGCCTAGCGGGGGTTGAGACCCAGTACTTC. Full variable domain (remainder filled in from reference TRBV7-9 and TRBJ2-5): DTGVSQNPRHKITKRGQNVTFRCDPISEHNRLYWYRQTLGQGPEFLTYFQNEAQLEKSRLLSDRFSAERPKGSFSTLEIQRTEQGDSAMYLCASRLAGVETQYFGPGTRLLVL.

This clonotype was observed at least ten times. The chain uses TRBV19 and TRBJ1-6; no definite D call. The CDR3 runs to 16 residues. Germline loops: CDR1 LNHDA, CDR2 SQIVND (reference sequence). The V end was cut by 0 bases, the J end by 10 bases, with 16 bases between. CDR3 in amino acids: CASSIDKGSGRSPLHF. CDR3 in DNA: TGTGCCAGTAGTATAGATAAAGGATCCGGGAGATCACCCCTCCACTTT.

This chain joins TRBV7-8 and TRBJ1-6; maybe TRBD1 (5 bases). Per the germline V gene, CDR1 is SGHVS and CDR2 is FQNEAQ. Trimming stripped 0 bases from V and 7 bases from J, with 10 bases between. The CDR3 consists of 15 residues. DNA for the CDR3: TGTGCCAGCAGCTTAGCGTCGACAGCCAATTCACCCCTCCACTTT. Its translation: CASSLASTANSPLHF.